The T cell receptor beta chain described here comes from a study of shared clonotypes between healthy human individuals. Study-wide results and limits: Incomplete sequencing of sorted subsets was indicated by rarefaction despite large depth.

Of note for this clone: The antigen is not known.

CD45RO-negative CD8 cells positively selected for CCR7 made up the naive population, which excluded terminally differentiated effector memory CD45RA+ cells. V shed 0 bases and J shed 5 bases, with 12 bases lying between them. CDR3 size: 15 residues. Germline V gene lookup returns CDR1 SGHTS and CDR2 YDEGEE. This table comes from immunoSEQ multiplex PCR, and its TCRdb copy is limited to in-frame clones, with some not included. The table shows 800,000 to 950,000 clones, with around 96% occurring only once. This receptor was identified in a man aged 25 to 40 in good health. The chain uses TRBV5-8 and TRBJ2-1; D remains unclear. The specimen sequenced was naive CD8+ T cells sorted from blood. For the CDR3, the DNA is TGTGCCAGCAGCTTGGCCAAGGGAACCAACAATGAGCAGTTCTTC. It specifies CASSLAKGTNNEQFF.